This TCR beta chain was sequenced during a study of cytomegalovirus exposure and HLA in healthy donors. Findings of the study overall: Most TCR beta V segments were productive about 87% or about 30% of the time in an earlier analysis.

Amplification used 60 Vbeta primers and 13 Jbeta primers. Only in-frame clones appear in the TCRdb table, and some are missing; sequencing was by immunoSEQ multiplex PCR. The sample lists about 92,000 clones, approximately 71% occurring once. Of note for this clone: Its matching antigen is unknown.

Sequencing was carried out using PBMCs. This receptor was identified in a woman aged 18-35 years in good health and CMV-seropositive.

CDR3 DNA sequence: TGTGCCAGCAGCTTACAACTAGCGGGAGGAGGCGAGCAGTACTTC. It codes for CASSLQLAGGGEQYF. The rearrangement joins TRBV7-2 to TRBJ2-7; 12 nucleotides align to TRBD2. This CDR3 has 15 residues. Per germline, CDR1 SGHTA and CDR2 FQGNSA. The V and J ends lost 2 bases and 6 bases, in that order; junction bases with no gene match: 5.